This T cell receptor (beta chain) was observed in a study of blood T cells in healthy people across ages. As concerns this clonotype: Since a much larger clone is just one base distant, this may be a read error.

A second PCR of 7 to 11 cycles used a sample-barcoded 5' primer and a J-beta primer mix. TCRdb re-called the 5' RACE reads through MiXCR, storing one row per CDR3 protein. The profile shows about 900,000 distinct CDR3 sequences, about 48% of them singletons. V lost 3 bases to trimming and J lost 3 bases, with 15 bases between them. The CDR3 totals 14 residues. Germline-derived CDR1 and CDR2 are DFQATT and SNEGSKA (reference sequence). The V and J genes are TRBV20-1 and TRBJ2-7; D gene uncertain. Sequencing was performed on blood. The sequence derives from a man aged 25-45 years in good health. The CDR3 loop reads CSASGRKAGYEQYF. Written as DNA, the CDR3 is TGCAGTGCTAGCGGTCGTAAAGCCGGCTACGAGCAGTACTTC.